What follows are 21 T cell receptor beta chains derived from one specimen sequenced in a study of metastatic and nonmetastatic thyroid tumors. MiXCR was used by TCRdb to re-call the PCR reads. The sample shows fewer than 35,000 clones, 20% to 30% of them seen only once. All patients were treatment-naive before thyroid surgery. The specimen sequenced was blood. These TCRs come from a female donor with papillary thyroid cancer or a benign thyroid nodule (not recorded which). Some clones in this sample may be carry-over from other donors' samples.

In this sample, this clone turned up many times. The genes are TRBV6-2 or TRBV6-3 and TRBJ1-1; 8 nucleotides agree with TRBD1. The ends lost 9 bases at V and 5 bases at J; junction bases unmatched: 20. The CDR3 runs to 17 residues. Germline lookup yields CDR1 MNHEY and CDR2 SVGEGT. Here the CDR3 reads CASHPPGQGPFLTEAFF. For the CDR3, the DNA is TGTGCCAGTCACCCCCCCGGACAGGGACCATTCTTGACTGAAGCTTTCTTT.

This clone was recorded many times. Being one base from a much bigger clone, this may be a read error. This specimen includes other DNA sequences encoding the same CDR3. The CDR3 spells CASSVGDSGIGYTF. DNA for the CDR3: TGTGCCAGCAGCGTAGGGGACTCGGGGATCGGCTACACCTTC. V usage is TRBV9 and J usage is TRBJ1-2, with a weak D call TRBD1 (5 bases). In germline, CDR1 is SGDLS, CDR2 YYNGEE. The CDR3 length is 14 residues. Trimming removed 0 bases from V and 8 bases from J, with 14 bases in between.

This clone turned up a few times. This chain connects TRBV28 to TRBJ2-1; 11 bases are a match to TRBD2. The junction had 11 bases not matched to a gene; V was cut back by 5 bases and J by 2 bases. There are 18 residues in the CDR3. CDR1 MDHEN and CDR2 SYDVKM come from the germline V gene. CDR3 residues: CASSPRLAGRGPYNEQFF. Written as DNA, the CDR3 is TGTGCCAGCAGTCCTAGACTAGCGGGACGTGGGCCCTACAATGAGCAGTTCTTC.

On this clone itself: The germline gene is not matched at one end of the junction; a read error may be the cause. The gene calls are TRBV7-6 and TRBJ2-3, with D uncertain. From germline, CDR1 is SGHVS and CDR2 FNYEAQ. The CDR3 has 16 residues. Here the CDR3 DNA reads TGTGCCAGCAGCTTAGGGTACGGCAGTGGGTACAGATACGCAGTATTT. This encodes CASSLGYGSGYRYAVF.

This clone was found a few times. This clone may be a read error of a much larger clone one base away. Lacking the conserved final phenylalanine or tryptophan, this CDR3 likely reflects a read error. The chain recombines TRBV5-6 with TRBJ2-1; D is ambiguous. V lost 5 bases and J 10 bases, leaving 10 bases between the germline ends. The V gene's germline CDR1 is SGHDT and CDR2 YYEEEE. The CDR3 runs to 11 residues. The CDR3 nucleotides read TGTGCCAGCAGGAGGTCAGGCGAGCAGTTCCTC. It translates to CASRRSGEQFL.

Relative to its sample, this clone is medium-sized. The rearrangement links TRBV2 to TRBJ2-7; a possible D gene is TRBD2 (5 bases). Germline assignment: CDR1 SNHLY and CDR2 FYNNEI. The ends were cut back, 3 bases at V and 0 bases at J, with 9 bases in the middle. CDR3 length: 14 amino acids. DNA for the CDR3: TGTGCCAGCAGTGACGGGCGGGTCTCCTACGAGCAGTACTTC. It is translated as CASSDGRVSYEQYF. Filled out from reference TRBV2 and TRBJ2-7, the complete variable domain reads EPEVTQTPSHQVTQMGQEVILRCVPISNHLYFYWYRQILGQKVEFLVSFYNNEISEKSEIFDDQFSVERPDGSNFTLKIRSTKLEDSAMYFCASSDGRVSYEQYFGPGTRLTVT.

By frequency in the sample, this clone is medium-sized. This chain links TRBV28 with TRBJ1-2; the match to TRBD1 covers 8 bases. Germline loops: CDR1 MDHEN, CDR2 SYDVKM. The CDR3 has 17 residues. V gave up 6 bases and J gave up 6 bases; unmatched junction bases: 18. CDR3 DNA: TGTGCCAGCAGGTTACCCACTTGGCAGGGGGCATTTGATGGCTACACCTTC. Translating it yields CASRLPTWQGAFDGYTF.

As for this clone: An end of the junction differs from the germline gene, which may be a read error. This chain links TRBV13 with TRBJ2-2; 10 bases are shared with TRBD1. The CDR3 contains 16 residues. Germline CDR1 reads PRHDT; CDR2 reads FYEKMQ (reference sequence). CDR3 protein: CASSLRTGGITWELFF. CDR3 in DNA: TGTGCCAGCAGCTTGCGGACAGGGGGGATAACCTGGGAGCTTTTTTTT.

This clone ranks as medium-sized. V and J are TRBV7-2 and TRBJ2-7, with 8 bases aligning to TRBD2. The CDR3 has 15 amino acids. Looked up from germline, CDR1 is SGHTA and CDR2 is FQGNSA. The V gene end was trimmed by 5 bases and the J gene end by 2 bases; junction bases not matched to a gene: 8. The CDR3 protein is CASSPAGGATYEQYF. As DNA, the CDR3 is TGTGCCAGCAGCCCCGCGGGGGGCGCCACCTACGAGCAGTACTTC.

This clone was picked up many times. The rearrangement links TRBV12-5 to TRBJ2-1, with D unresolved. This CDR3 region has 11 residues. Germline assignment: CDR1 LGHNT and CDR2 FRNRAP. Trimming took off 2 bases at V and 6 bases at J, with 2 bases between the two ends. The CDR3 nucleotides are TGTGCTAGTGGTTTGCTCAATGAGCAGTTCTTC. Its protein product is CASGLLNEQFF.

This clone showed up many times. The sample has other DNA sequences that encode this CDR3 too. The J gene is TRBJ1-1, the V gene TRBV19; D perhaps matches TRBD1 (5 bases). V lost 6 bases, J lost 5 bases, and 19 bases lay in between. The CDR3 runs to 15 residues. Germline CDR1 is LNHDA and CDR2 is SQIVND (reference sequence). The CDR3 reads CASRGGAAAETEAFF. As DNA, the CDR3 is TGTGCCAGTAGGGGAGGGGCGGCAGCGGAGACTGAAGCTTTCTTT.

In its sample, this clone was seen many times. This sample also contains other DNA sequences that code for the same CDR3. This rearrangement joins TRBV20-1 to TRBJ1-1; D remains ambiguous. V was trimmed by 1 base and J by 1 base, leaving 7 bases between them. This CDR3 comprises 13 residues. Germline CDR1 reads DFQATT; CDR2 reads SNEGSKA (reference sequence). The CDR3: CSARGLPNTEAFF. The CDR3 nucleotides are TGCAGTGCTAGAGGACTGCCGAACACTGAAGCTTTCTTT.

V usage is TRBV5-5 and J usage is TRBJ1-2, with D uncertain. This CDR3 has 15 amino acids. The V gene lost 4 bases and the J gene lost 3 bases, with 16 bases spanning the gap. CDR1 is SGHKS and CDR2 is YYEKEE in the germline V gene (reference sequence). In DNA form, the CDR3 reads TGTGCCAGCAGCGTAGAGGTTCTAGTGTACTATGGCTACACCTTC. Protein: CASSVEVLVYYGYTF.

This clone came up many times. The rearrangement links TRBV9 to TRBJ1-1; D is perhaps TRBD1 (6 bases). The CDR3 is 14 amino acids. Trimming cost V 2 bases and J 4 bases, with 12 bases left between them. From germline, CDR1 is SGDLS and CDR2 YYNGEE. The CDR3 loop reads CASSVEGGITEAFF. CDR3 DNA: TGTGCCAGCAGCGTCGAGGGGGGGATCACTGAAGCTTTCTTT.

As for this clone: This may arise from a read error, as a much more abundant clone is one base away. The chain carries TRBV3-1 and TRBJ2-2; D is tentatively TRBD1 or TRBD2 (6 bases each). The germline V gene encodes CDR1 LGHDT and CDR2 YNNKEL (reference sequence). The CDR3 consists of 17 residues. CDR3 region: CASSQVGGTPITGKLFF. CDR3 DNA: TGTGCCAGCAGCCAAGTAGGGGGGACCCCTATCACCGGGAAGCTGTTTTTT.

In its sample, this clone was seen many times. The V gene is TRBV11-3, the J gene TRBJ2-1; TRBD2 aligns across 7 bases. The CDR3 has 14 amino acids. With 5 bases clipped from V and 2 bases from J, the junction kept 3 bases outside the gene matches. CDR1 SGHNT and CDR2 YENEEA come from the germline V gene. CDR3 residues: CASSLTSAYNEQFF. In DNA, the CDR3 is TGTGCCAGCAGCCTTACTAGCGCCTACAATGAGCAGTTCTTC.

This clone was seen a handful of times. A much larger clone is a single base away; this may be a read error. This chain connects TRBV6-2 or TRBV6-3 to TRBJ1-1; tentative D call: TRBD1 (6 bases). This CDR3 comprises 15 residues. CDR1 is MNHEY, CDR2 SVGEGT, per germline. V lost 5 bases and J 2 bases, leaving 15 bases between the germline ends. The CDR3 sequence: CASSPRQDCNTEAFF. CDR3 DNA sequence: TGTGCCAGCAGTCCCCGACAGGACTGTAACACTGAAGCTTTCTTT.

The chain couples TRBV5-1 to TRBJ2-7; 12 bases agree with TRBD1. The CDR3 has 14 residues. The junction had 0 bases not matched to a gene; V was cut back by 0 bases and J by 5 bases. The germline gives CDR1 SGHRS, CDR2 YFSETQ. The CDR3 DNA is TGCGCCAGCAGCTTGGGGGACAGGGGGCACGAGCAGTACTTC. Its protein is CASSLGDRGHEQYF.

This clone has ten or more counts. V gene TRBV19 combines with J gene TRBJ2-1, with TRBD2 matching over 9 bases. Trimming at V came to 5 bases and at J to 2 bases, leaving 7 bases not matched to a gene. Germline V gene data show CDR1 as LNHDA and CDR2 as SQIVND (reference sequence). There are 16 residues in the CDR3. This CDR3 is CASSPPGLATYNEQFF. The CDR3 DNA reads TGTGCCAGTAGTCCCCCCGGACTAGCGACCTACAATGAGCAGTTCTTC. Drawing the rest from reference TRBV19 and TRBJ2-1, the complete variable domain is DGGITQSPKYLFRKEGQNVTLSCEQNLNHDAMYWYRQDPGQGLRLIYYSQIVNDFQKGDIAEGYSVSREKKESFPLTVTSAQKNPTAFYLCASSPPGLATYNEQFFGPGTRLTVL.

Ten or more counts support this clone. The rearrangement joins TRBV6-2 or TRBV6-3 to TRBJ2-5; D may be TRBD2 (5 bases). This CDR3 comprises 16 residues. Trimming took off 5 bases at V and 4 bases at J, with 20 bases between the two ends. Germline-derived CDR1 and CDR2 are MNHEY and SVGEGT. CDR3: CASSTSFGGGGETQYF. The DNA for the CDR3 is TGTGCCAGCAGTACCAGCTTCGGCGGAGGTGGAGAGACCCAGTACTTC.

This clone has a count of ten or more. CDR3 sequence: CSAQLGETQYF. In DNA, the CDR3 is TGCAGTGCGCAACTAGGAGAGACCCAGTACTTC. V gene TRBV20-1 combines with J gene TRBJ2-5, with D possibly matching TRBD2 (5 bases). V shed 6 bases and J shed 4 bases, with 9 bases lying between them. Germline assignment: CDR1 DFQATT and CDR2 SNEGSKA (reference sequence). The CDR3 sequence is 11 residues long.